These 15 T cell receptor beta chains were sequenced from one sample in a study of OX40 agonist ivuxolimab in advanced cancers. The receptor library was made with the immunoSEQ multiplex PCR assay. TCRdb carries this immuneACCESS record with in-frame sequences only. Its versions omit some clonotypes, under half of them owing to an unresolved V gene in the studies checked, with the rest unexplained. This sample holds about 80,000 clones; approximately 90% were observed only once. Less than 0.6% of the sample lies in the top ten. The input for sequencing was CD4+ or CD8+ T cells sorted from blood, taken in a trial of the OX40 agonist ivuxolimab. The receptors derive from an adult with an advanced solid tumor such as melanoma, head and neck, liver or kidney cancer.

The chain uses TRBV6-5 and TRBJ2-7; D perhaps matches TRBD1 (5 bases). This CDR3 is built from 14 residues. Germline V gene lookup returns CDR1 MNHEY and CDR2 SVGAGI. The V gene lost 0 bases and the J gene lost 5 bases, with 11 bases spanning the gap. As DNA, the CDR3 is TGTGCCAGCAGTTACTCGAATAGACAGAACGAGCAGTACTTC. This translates into CASSYSNRQNEQYF.

The chain links TRBV5-6 to TRBJ1-4, with D possibly being TRBD1 (6 bases). Deletions cut 6 bases from V and 7 bases from J, with 19 bases between. Germline V gene sequence: CDR1 SGHDT, CDR2 YYEEEE. This CDR3 is 15 amino acids long. The CDR3 loop reads CASTLLGGAREKLFF. The CDR3 bases are TGTGCCAGCACACTTTTAGGGGGGGCGCGTGAAAAACTGTTTTTT. Together with reference TRBV5-6 and TRBJ1-4, the CDR3 gives the full variable domain: DAGVTQSPTHLIKTRGQQVTLRCSPKSGHDTVSWYQQALGQGPQFIFQYYEEEERQRGNFPDRFSGHQFPNYSSELNVNALLLGDSALYLCASTLLGGAREKLFFGSGTQLSVL.

For this clone: Other DNA sequences in the same sample also yield this CDR3. The V call is TRBV7-9, the J call TRBJ2-1; no reliable D call. The V end lost 8 bases, the J end lost 4 bases, and 6 bases lay between the germline ends. CDR1 is SEHNR, CDR2 FQNEAQ, per germline (reference sequence). The CDR3 consists of 11 residues. The CDR3: CASSPYNEQFF. CDR3 nucleotides: TGTGCCAGCTCACCTTACAATGAGCAGTTCTTC.

This clone was found a few times. V usage is TRBV10-2 and J usage is TRBJ1-2; D is undetermined. This CDR3 comprises 13 residues. Trimming removed 3 bases from V and 6 bases from J, with 11 bases in between. Germline lookup yields CDR1 WSHSY and CDR2 SAAADI. Here the CDR3 reads CASSDPGRNGYTF. As DNA, the CDR3 is TGCGCCAGCAGTGACCCGGGTAGGAATGGCTACACCTTC.

The chain uses TRBV9 and TRBJ1-1, with D unresolved. CDR1 is SGDLS and CDR2 is YYNGEE in the germline V gene. CDR3 length equals 16 residues. Trimming took 0 bases from V and 0 from J, leaving 12 bases between them. CDR3 sequence reads: CASSVESGVMNTEAFF. For the CDR3, the DNA is TGTGCCAGCAGCGTAGAGTCTGGAGTTATGAACACTGAAGCTTTCTTT.

The rearrangement links TRBV6-6 to TRBJ1-2; D is perhaps TRBD1 (6 bases). V was cut by 5 bases and J by 5 bases, with 9 bases left in between. Germline-derived CDR1 and CDR2 are MNHNY and SVGAGI (reference sequence). The CDR3 spans 12 residues. The CDR3: CASSLGGYGYTF. DNA for the CDR3: TGTGCCAGCAGTCTAGGGGGTTATGGCTACACCTTC.

The chain employs TRBV11-2 and TRBJ2-1; 9 positions agree with TRBD1. V lost 2 bases and J lost 2; bases outside the gene matches: 1. CDR3 length: 15 amino acids. Per germline, CDR1 SGHAT and CDR2 FQNNGV. The DNA of the CDR3 is TGTGCCAGCAGCTTAACAGGGGGCACCTACAATGAGCAGTTCTTC. Its translation is CASSLTGGTYNEQFF.

The V gene is TRBV28, the J gene TRBJ1-2; D uncertain. CDR3 length equals 11 residues. The V end was cut by 4 bases, the J end by 6 bases, with 6 bases between. CDR1 is MDHEN, CDR2 SYDVKM, per germline. CDR3 residues: CASSSTDGYTF. The CDR3 DNA reads TGTGCCAGCAGTTCTACAGATGGCTACACCTTC.

This chain connects TRBV11-2 to TRBJ1-3, with no clear D. The CDR3 spans 14 residues. Trimming left V 3 bases short and J 0 bases short, with 6 bases between. The germline CDR1 and CDR2 sequences are SGHAT and FQNNGV. CDR3 protein: CASSLASSGNTIYF. The CDR3 region has the DNA TGTGCCAGCAGCTTGGCAAGCTCTGGAAACACCATATATTTT.

The V and J genes are TRBV5-1 and TRBJ1-1; 7 bases fit TRBD1. There are 15 residues in the CDR3. With 2 bases clipped from V and 0 bases from J, the junction kept 4 bases outside the gene matches. Germline V CDR1 and CDR2: SGHRS, YFSETQ. CDR3 protein: CASSFLTGMNTEAFF. CDR3 bases: TGCGCCAGCAGCTTTCTGACAGGGATGAACACTGAAGCTTTCTTT. Filled out from reference TRBV5-1 and TRBJ1-1, the complete variable domain reads KAGVTQTPRYLIKTRGQQVTLSCSPISGHRSVSWYQQTPGQGLQFLFEYFSETQRNKGNFPGRFSGRQFSNSRSEMNVSTLELGDSALYLCASSFLTGMNTEAFFGQGTRLTVV.

The rearrangement links TRBV7-2 to TRBJ2-7; 7 bases align to TRBD1. The CDR3 length is 13 residues. Germline V CDR1 and CDR2: SGHTA, FQGNSA. Trimming took 4 bases from V and 6 from J; bases not matched to a gene: 6. The chain's CDR3 is CASSSQWTGEQYF. CDR3 coding DNA: TGTGCCAGCAGCTCCCAATGGACAGGCGAGCAGTACTTC. Filled out from reference TRBV7-2 and TRBJ2-7, the complete variable domain reads GAGVSQSPSNKVTEKGKDVELRCDPISGHTALYWYRQSLGQGLEFLIYFQGNSAPDKSGLPSDRFSAERTGGSVSTLTIQRTQQEDSAVYLCASSSQWTGEQYFGPGTRLTVT.

V gene TRBV18 combines with J gene TRBJ1-1; possibly TRBD1 for D (6 bases). The V end lost 3 bases, the J end lost 3 bases, and 11 bases lay between the germline ends. Germline CDR1 and CDR2: KGHSH and LQKENI. This CDR3 spans 14 amino acids. The CDR3, as DNA: TGTGCCAGCTCACCGGGGAGGGGGGACACTGAAGCTTTCTTT. Translated: CASSPGRGDTEAFF.

Points on this clone: Other DNA sequences in the sample encode the same CDR3. J is TRBJ1-1 and V is TRBV4-2; 7 bases match TRBD1. Germline-derived CDR1 and CDR2 are LGHNA and YNFKEQ. The CDR3 covers 15 residues. V gave up 1 base and J gave up 0 bases; unmatched junction bases: 2. Here the CDR3 DNA reads TGTGCCAGCAGCCAAGTGACAGGGCTGAACACTGAAGCTTTCTTT. As protein: CASSQVTGLNTEAFF.

The chain combines TRBV6-5 with TRBJ1-1, with TRBD1 as a possible D gene (5 bases). Germline V lookup: CDR1 MNHEY, CDR2 SVGAGI. The ends were cut back, 4 bases at V and 6 bases at J, with 15 bases in the middle. The CDR3 has 14 residues. In DNA form, the CDR3 reads TGTGCCAGCAGTTGGGGCGGGGTTCGGGCTGAAGCTTTCTTT. This sequence encodes CASSWGGVRAEAFF.

The chain's CDR3 is CAISGTGESTEAFF. In nucleotides, the CDR3 is TGTGCCATCAGTGGGACAGGGGAATCCACTGAAGCTTTCTTT. The chain recombines TRBV10-3 with TRBJ1-1, with 9 bases aligning to TRBD1. The CDR3 has 14 residues. V was pared by 4 bases and J by 4 bases, with 4 bases of the junction left unmatched. Germline V lookup: CDR1 ENHRY, CDR2 SYGVKD.